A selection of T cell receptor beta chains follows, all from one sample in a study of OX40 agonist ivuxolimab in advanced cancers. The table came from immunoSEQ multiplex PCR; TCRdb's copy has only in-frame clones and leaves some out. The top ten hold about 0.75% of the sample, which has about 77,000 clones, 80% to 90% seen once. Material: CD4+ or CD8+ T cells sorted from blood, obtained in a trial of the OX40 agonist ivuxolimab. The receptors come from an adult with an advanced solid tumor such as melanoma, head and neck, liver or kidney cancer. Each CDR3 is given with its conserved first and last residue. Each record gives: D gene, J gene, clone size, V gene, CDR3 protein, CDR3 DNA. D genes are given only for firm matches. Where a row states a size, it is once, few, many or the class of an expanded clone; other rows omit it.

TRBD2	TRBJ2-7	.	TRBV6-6	CASRPPAGGEQYF	TGTGCCAGCAGACCCCCAGCGGGGGGCGAGCAGTACTTC
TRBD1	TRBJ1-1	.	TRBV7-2	CASAGTDPPTEAFF	TGTGCCAGTGCGGGGACAGATCCTCCGACTGAAGCTTTCTTT
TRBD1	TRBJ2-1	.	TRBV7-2	CASSSGDRAYNEQFF	TGTGCCAGCAGCTCCGGTGACAGGGCCTACAATGAGCAGTTCTTC
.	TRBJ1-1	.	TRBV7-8	CASRMQGQAFF	TGTGCCAGCAGGATGCAGGGTCAGGCTTTCTTT
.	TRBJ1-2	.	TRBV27	CASSLSAGSTYGYTF	TGTGCCAGCAGTTTATCAGCGGGCTCCACCTATGGCTACACCTTC
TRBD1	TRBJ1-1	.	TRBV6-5	CASSYQGVDTEAFF	TGTGCCAGCAGTTACCAGGGGGTCGACACTGAAGCTTTCTTT
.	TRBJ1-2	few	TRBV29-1	CSAGGGGWDGYTF	TGCAGCGCGGGGGGCGGTGGTTGGGATGGCTACACCTTC
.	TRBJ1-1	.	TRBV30	CAWSIGPAKGTEAFF	TGTGCCTGGAGTATCGGACCGGCAAAGGGCACTGAAGCTTTCTTT
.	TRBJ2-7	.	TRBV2	CASSKGGYEQYF	TGTGCCAGCAGTAAAGGGGGCTACGAGCAGTACTTC
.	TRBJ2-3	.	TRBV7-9	CASSLLGGGTDTQYF	TGTGCCAGCAGCTTATTGGGGGGAGGCACAGATACGCAGTATTTT
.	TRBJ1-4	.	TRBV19	CASQLWGPGPKEEKLFF	TGTGCCAGTCAGCTTTGGGGCCCGGGCCCCAAAGAGGAAAAACTGTTTTTT
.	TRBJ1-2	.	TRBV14	CASSQQGYGGGYTF	TGTGCCAGCAGCCAACAGGGATACGGTGGTGGCTACACCTTC
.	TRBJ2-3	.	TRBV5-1	CASSLGRTGQIGTDTQYF	TGCGCCAGCAGCTTGGGCCGAACCGGACAAATAGGCACAGATACGCAGTATTTT
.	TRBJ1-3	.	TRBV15	CATSREGRYGNTIYF	TGTGCCACCAGCAGAGAAGGTCGGTATGGAAACACCATATATTTT
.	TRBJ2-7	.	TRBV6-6	CASSPPFYEQYF	TGTGCCAGCAGTCCTCCCTTCTACGAGCAGTACTTC
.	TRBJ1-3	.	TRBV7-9	CASSSRQAVTSGNTIYF	TGTGCCAGCAGCTCTCGACAGGCCGTCACCTCTGGAAACACCATATATTTT
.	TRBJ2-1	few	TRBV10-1	CARDVGPDNEQFF	TGCGCCAGGGACGTGGGACCAGACAATGAGCAGTTCTTC
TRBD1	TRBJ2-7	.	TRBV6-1	CASSPRQGGDEQYF	TGTGCCAGCAGTCCCCGACAGGGGGGCGACGAGCAGTACTTC
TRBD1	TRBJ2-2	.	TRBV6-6	CASSRDRGNTGELFF	TGTGCCAGCAGTCGTGACAGGGGGAACACCGGGGAGCTGTTTTTT